This T cell receptor beta chain comes out of a study of T cells expressing NK-cell markers. The wider study: Sorted T-cell subsets CD3+CD56+NKG2C+, CD3+CD56+NKG2C- and CD3+CD56-NKG2C+ were TCR beta-sequenced. The study sequenced eight donors, seven HCMV-seropositive and one seronegative.

For this clonotype: The antigen remains undetermined.

Broader study findings: These clonotypes additionally ranked first within the CD3+CD56-NKG2C+ fraction of several donors.

Researchers built TCR beta cDNA using 5'RACE template switching with UMIs. TCRdb re-called the 5' RACE reads; every CDR3 protein appears as one record, without DNA. The listing contains more than 4,500 distinct CDR3 sequences. CDR3 length: 15 amino acids. Germline assignment: CDR1 SGHRS and CDR2 YFSETQ. J is TRBJ1-1 and V is TRBV5-1. The clonotype was recovered from a man younger than 35 in good health. Sample: blood T cells: a sorted CD56 or NKG2C T cell subset, CD4+ or CD8+ T cells, or bulk PBMC T cells (not recorded which). The CDR3 spells CASSLEDPRHTEAFF.